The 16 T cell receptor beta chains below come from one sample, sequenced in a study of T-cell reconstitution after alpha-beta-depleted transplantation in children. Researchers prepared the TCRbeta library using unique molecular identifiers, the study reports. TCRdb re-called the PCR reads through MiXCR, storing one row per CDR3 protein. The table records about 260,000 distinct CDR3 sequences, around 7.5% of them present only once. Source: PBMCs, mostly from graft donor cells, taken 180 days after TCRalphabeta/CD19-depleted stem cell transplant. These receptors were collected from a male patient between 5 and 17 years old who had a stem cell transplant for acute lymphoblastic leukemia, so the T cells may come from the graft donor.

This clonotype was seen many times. The CDR3 bases are TGCGCCAGCAGCTTGGGGGCACAGGGGCGAATAGATACGCAGTATTTT. It codes for CASSLGAQGRIDTQYF. The chain carries TRBV5-1 and TRBJ2-3; 7 positions match TRBD1. Per germline, CDR1 SGHRS and CDR2 YFSETQ. V trimming: 0 bases; J trimming: 5 bases; junction bases outside the gene matches: 9. The CDR3 consists of 16 residues.

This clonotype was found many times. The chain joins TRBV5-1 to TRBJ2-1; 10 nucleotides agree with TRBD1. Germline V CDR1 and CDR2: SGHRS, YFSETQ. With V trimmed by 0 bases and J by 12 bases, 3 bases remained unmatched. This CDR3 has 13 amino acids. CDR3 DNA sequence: TGCGCCAGCAGCTTGGGGGACAGGGGAGCGCAGTTCTTC. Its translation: CASSLGDRGAQFF.

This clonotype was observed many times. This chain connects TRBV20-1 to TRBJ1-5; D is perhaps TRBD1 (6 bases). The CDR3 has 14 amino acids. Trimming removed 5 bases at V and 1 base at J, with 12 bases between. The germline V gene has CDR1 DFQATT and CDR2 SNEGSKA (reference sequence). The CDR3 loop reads CSALDRRSNQPQHF. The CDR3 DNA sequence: TGCAGTGCTTTGGACAGAAGGAGCAATCAGCCCCAGCATTTT.

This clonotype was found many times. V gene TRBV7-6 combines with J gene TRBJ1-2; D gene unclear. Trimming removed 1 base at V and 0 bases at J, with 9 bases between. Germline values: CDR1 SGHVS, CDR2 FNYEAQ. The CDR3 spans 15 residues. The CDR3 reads CASSLGAGTNYGYTF. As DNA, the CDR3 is TGTGCCAGCAGCTTAGGGGCAGGAACTAACTATGGCTACACCTTC. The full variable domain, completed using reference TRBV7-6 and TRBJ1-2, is GAGVSQSPRYKVTKRGQDVALRCDPISGHVSLYWYRQALGQGPEFLTYFNYEAQQDKSGLPNDRFSAERPEGSISTLTIQRTEQRDSAMYRCASSLGAGTNYGYTFGSGTRLTVV.

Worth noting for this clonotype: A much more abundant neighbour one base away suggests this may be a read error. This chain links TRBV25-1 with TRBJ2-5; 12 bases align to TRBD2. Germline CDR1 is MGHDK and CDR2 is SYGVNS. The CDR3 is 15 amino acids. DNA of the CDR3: TGTGCCAACAGTGCTAGCGGGGGGGCCCTGGAGACCCAGTACTTC. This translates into CANSASGGALETQYF.

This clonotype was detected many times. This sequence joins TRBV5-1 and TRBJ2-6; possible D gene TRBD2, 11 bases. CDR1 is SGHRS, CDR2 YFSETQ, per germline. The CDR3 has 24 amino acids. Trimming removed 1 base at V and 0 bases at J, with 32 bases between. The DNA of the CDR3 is TGCGCCAGCAGCTTGAGGACACCGGGACAGGGGCCGACTAGCGGGGCCTCTGGGGCCAACGTCCTGACTTTC. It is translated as CASSLRTPGQGPTSGASGANVLTF.

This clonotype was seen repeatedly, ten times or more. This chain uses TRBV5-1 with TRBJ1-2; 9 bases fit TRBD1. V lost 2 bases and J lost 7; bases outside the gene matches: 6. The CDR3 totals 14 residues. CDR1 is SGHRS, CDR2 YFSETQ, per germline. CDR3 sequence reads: CASSFRDREGGYTF. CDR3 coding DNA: TGCGCCAGCAGCTTCCGGGACAGGGAGGGTGGCTACACCTTC.

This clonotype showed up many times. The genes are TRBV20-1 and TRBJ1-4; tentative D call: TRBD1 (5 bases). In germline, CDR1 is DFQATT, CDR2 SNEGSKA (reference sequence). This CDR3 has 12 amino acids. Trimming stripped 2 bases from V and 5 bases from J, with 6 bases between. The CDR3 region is CSARKGNEKLFF. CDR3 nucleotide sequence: TGCAGTGCTAGAAAGGGGAATGAAAAACTGTTTTTT.

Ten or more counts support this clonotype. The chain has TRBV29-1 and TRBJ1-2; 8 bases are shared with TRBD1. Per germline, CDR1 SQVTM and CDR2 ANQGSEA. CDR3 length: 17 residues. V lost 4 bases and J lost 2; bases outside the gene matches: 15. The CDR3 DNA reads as TGCAGCGTTGGTGGGGATTCTGACAGGGGCGCAAACTATGGCTACACCTTC. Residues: CSVGGDSDRGANYGYTF.

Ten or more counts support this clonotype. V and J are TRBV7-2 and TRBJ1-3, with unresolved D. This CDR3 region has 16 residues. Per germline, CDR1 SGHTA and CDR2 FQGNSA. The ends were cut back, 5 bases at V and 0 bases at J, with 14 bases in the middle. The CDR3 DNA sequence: TGTGCCAGCAGCCAGGTCCGGGTGGTCTCTGGAAACACCATATATTTT. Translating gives CASSQVRVVSGNTIYF.

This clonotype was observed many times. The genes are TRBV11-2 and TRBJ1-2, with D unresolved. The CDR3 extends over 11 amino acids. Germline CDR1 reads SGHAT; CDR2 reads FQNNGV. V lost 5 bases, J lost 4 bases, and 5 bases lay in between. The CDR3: CASSRPYGYTF. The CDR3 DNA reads TGTGCCAGCAGCCGCCCCTATGGCTACACCTTC.

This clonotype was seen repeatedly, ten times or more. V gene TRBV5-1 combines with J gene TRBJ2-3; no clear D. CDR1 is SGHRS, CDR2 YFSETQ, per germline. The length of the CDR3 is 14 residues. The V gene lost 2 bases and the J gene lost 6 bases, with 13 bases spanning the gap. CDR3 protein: CASSFGPRPDTQYF. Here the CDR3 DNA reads TGCGCCAGCAGCTTCGGGCCACGTCCCGATACGCAGTATTTT.

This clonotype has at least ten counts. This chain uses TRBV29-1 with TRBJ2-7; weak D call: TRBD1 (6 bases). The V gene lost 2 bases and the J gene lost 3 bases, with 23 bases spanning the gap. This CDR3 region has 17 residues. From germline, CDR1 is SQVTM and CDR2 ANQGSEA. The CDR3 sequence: CSVEFWQGQGLHYEQYF. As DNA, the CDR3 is TGCAGCGTTGAATTTTGGCAGGGGCAGGGGCTTCACTACGAGCAGTACTTC.

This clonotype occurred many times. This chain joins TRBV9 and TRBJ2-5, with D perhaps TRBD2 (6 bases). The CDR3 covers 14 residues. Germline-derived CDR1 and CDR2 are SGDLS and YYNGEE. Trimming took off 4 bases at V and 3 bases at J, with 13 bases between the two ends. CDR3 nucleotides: TGTGCCAGCAGCAAGGAGGGGCCCGAAGAGACCCAGTACTTC. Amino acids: CASSKEGPEETQYF.

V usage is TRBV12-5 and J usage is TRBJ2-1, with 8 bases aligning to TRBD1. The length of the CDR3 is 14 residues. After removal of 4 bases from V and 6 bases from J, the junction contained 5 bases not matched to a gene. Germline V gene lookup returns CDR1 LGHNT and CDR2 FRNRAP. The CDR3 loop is CASGSTTGGNEQFF. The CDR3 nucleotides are TGTGCTAGTGGTTCCACCACAGGGGGCAATGAGCAGTTCTTC.

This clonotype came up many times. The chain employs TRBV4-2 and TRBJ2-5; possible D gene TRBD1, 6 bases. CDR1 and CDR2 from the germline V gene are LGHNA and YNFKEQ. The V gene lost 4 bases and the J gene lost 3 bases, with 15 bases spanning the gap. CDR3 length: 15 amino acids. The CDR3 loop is CASSLSLGGEETQYF. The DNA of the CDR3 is TGTGCCAGCAGCCTTAGCTTAGGGGGAGAAGAGACCCAGTACTTC.